This T cell receptor (beta chain) was sequenced in a study of shared clonotypes between healthy human individuals. Overall study context: Researchers drew samples from two women and a few men aged 18 to 49.

Only one count was recorded for this clone. As yet, its antigen is unknown. This table comes from immunoSEQ multiplex PCR, and its TCRdb copy is limited to in-frame clones, with some not included. The table includes hundreds of thousands of clones, 96% detected once. The CDR3 length is 16 residues. With V trimmed by 0 bases and J by 4 bases, 5 bases remained unmatched. Germline V gene lookup returns CDR1 SGHRS and CDR2 YFSETQ. Whole-study findings and limits: Sequencing depth was expected to affect clonotype sharing among donors. Generally, estimated richness proved larger in naive subsets than it did in memory subsets.

This chain joins TRBV5-1 and TRBJ2-1; TRBD2 agrees at 9 bases. The TCR sequence derives from a woman in her thirties in good health. The sequenced sample consisted of naive CD4+ T cells sorted from blood. Subset noted: CD45RA+ positively selected. CDR3 DNA: TGCGCCAGCAGCTTGGATTCTAGCGGGACTTACAATGAGCAGTTCTTC. It codes for CASSLDSSGTYNEQFF.